This T cell receptor (beta chain) was sequenced during a study of blood T cell repertoires in COVID-19. This clone occurred a few times. The method was immunoSEQ multiplex PCR; TCRdb's version includes in-frame clones alone and lacks a portion of them. The sample carries about 130,000 clones, over 75% recorded once. The sequencing sample was made of peripheral blood. This TCR came from a man aged 80 or over with active or convalescent COVID-19.

The CDR3: CAWIQGAGYGYTF. Written as DNA, the CDR3 is TGTGCCTGGATACAGGGGGCAGGTTATGGCTACACCTTC. The chain uses TRBV30 and TRBJ1-2, with TRBD1 matching 9 bases. The CDR3 loop spans 13 amino acids. With V trimmed by 4 bases and J by 5 bases, 5 bases remained unmatched. Germline CDR1 GTSNPN, CDR2 SVGIG (reference sequence).